This T cell receptor (beta chain) is from a study of blood T cells in healthy people across ages. Using a J-beta primer mix together with a sample-barcoded 5' primer, a second PCR was run for about 6 to 11 cycles. Per-sample output comprised a minimum of 3 million paired-end reads containing CDR3. One entry per CDR3 protein, called by TCRdb with MiXCR from the 5' RACE reads. The table has more than 550,000 distinct CDR3 sequences, about 20% seen once; the top ten hold roughly 22%. About 10 milliliters of peripheral blood were drawn from each donor. Study-wide findings and caveats: While age rose, TCR beta diversity per million T cells dropped in a roughly linear way. Versus aged donors, long-lived donors had higher diversity and more naive CD4+ cells.

Trimming pared 4 bases from V and 0 bases from J, leaving 16 bases between. This CDR3 spans 16 amino acids. Per the germline V gene, CDR1 is MNHEY and CDR2 is SVGAGI. This clonotype showed up many times. What it binds is not known. Sequencing was done on a sample of blood. This clonotype originated in a man between 65 and 79 years old in good health. This chain links TRBV6-5 with TRBJ2-7; no clear D. CDR3 sequence: CASSSGVGIASYEQYF. The CDR3 DNA sequence: TGTGCCAGCAGTTCTGGGGTGGGGATTGCCTCCTACGAGCAGTACTTC.